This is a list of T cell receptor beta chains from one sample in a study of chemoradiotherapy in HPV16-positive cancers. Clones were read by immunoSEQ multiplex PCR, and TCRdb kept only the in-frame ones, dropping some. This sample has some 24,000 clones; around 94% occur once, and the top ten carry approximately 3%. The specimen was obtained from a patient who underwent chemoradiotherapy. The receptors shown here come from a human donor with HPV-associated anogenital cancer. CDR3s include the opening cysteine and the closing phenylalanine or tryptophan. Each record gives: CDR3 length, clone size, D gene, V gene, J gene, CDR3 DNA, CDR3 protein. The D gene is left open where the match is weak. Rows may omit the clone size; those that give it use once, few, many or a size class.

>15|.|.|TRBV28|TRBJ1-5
TGTGCCAGCAGTCCCCCGACGATGGGCAATCAGCCCCAGCATTTT
CASSPPTMGNQPQHF
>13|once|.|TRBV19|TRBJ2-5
TGTGCCAGTAGTTACAGGGAGGGAGAGACCCAGTACTTC
CASSYREGETQYF
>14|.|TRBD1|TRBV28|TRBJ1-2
TGTGCCAGCAGTACCGGGACAGGGGTACGGGGCTACACCTTC
CASSTGTGVRGYTF
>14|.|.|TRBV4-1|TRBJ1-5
TGCGCCAGCAGCCAAGTAGGAGCGCTTCAGCCCCAGCATTTT
CASSQVGALQPQHF
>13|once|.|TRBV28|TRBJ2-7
TGTGCCAGCAGTTTATTACAGAACTACGAGCAGTACTTC
CASSLLQNYEQYF
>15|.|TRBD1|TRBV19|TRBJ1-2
TGTGCCAGTAGTATAGGGACAGGGGCGAACTATGGCTACACCTTC
CASSIGTGANYGYTF
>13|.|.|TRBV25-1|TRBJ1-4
TGTGCCAGCAGTGACCGGGGTGCTGGGGAACTGTTTTTT
CASSDRGAGELFF
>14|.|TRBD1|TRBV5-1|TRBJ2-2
TGCGCCAGCAGCAGGACAGGGGAGACCGGGGAGCTGTTTTTT
CASSRTGETGELFF
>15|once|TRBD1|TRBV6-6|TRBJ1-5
TGTGCCAGCAGCGTTTCCGGGACAGGTAATCAGCCCCAGCATTTT
CASSVSGTGNQPQHF
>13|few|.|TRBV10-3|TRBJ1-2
TGTGCCATCAGTGACCCGAGGGTCTATGGCTACACCTTC
CAISDPRVYGYTF
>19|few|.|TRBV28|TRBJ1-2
TGTGCCAGCAGTCCCCGGTATTACAGGCAGACAGACTCTAACTATGGCTACACCTTC
CASSPRYYRQTDSNYGYTF
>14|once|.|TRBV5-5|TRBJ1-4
TGTGCCAGCAGCTTGCGTGGGGGAAGTGAAAAACTGTTTTTT
CASSLRGGSEKLFF
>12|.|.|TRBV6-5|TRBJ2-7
TGTGCCAGCAGGTCTCCGTCGGCCGAGCAGTACTTC
CASRSPSAEQYF
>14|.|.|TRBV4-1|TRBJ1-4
TGCGCCAGCAGCCAACGGGGTTCGAATGAAAAACTGTTTTTT
CASSQRGSNEKLFF
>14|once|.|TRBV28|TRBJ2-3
TGTGCCAGCACCACCGGACTTCGCACAGATACGCAGTATTTT
CASTTGLRTDTQYF
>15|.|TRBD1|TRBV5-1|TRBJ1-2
TGCGCCAGCAGCTTCTCCGGGACAGGGTCTTCTGGCTACACCTTC
CASSFSGTGSSGYTF
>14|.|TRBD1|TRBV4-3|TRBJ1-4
TGCGCCAGCAGTCTTGACAGGGGGTCCGAAAAACTGTTTTTT
CASSLDRGSEKLFF
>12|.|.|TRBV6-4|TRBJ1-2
TGTGCCAGCAGTGACGGATCCTATGGCTACACCTTC
CASSDGSYGYTF
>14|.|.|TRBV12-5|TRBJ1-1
TGTGCTAGTGGTTTCGGAGGCGGGGGGACTGAAGCTTTCTTT
CASGFGGGGTEAFF
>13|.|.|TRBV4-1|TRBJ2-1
TGCGCCAGCAGCCAAGATTTGGCGATTGAGCAGTTCTTC
CASSQDLAIEQFF